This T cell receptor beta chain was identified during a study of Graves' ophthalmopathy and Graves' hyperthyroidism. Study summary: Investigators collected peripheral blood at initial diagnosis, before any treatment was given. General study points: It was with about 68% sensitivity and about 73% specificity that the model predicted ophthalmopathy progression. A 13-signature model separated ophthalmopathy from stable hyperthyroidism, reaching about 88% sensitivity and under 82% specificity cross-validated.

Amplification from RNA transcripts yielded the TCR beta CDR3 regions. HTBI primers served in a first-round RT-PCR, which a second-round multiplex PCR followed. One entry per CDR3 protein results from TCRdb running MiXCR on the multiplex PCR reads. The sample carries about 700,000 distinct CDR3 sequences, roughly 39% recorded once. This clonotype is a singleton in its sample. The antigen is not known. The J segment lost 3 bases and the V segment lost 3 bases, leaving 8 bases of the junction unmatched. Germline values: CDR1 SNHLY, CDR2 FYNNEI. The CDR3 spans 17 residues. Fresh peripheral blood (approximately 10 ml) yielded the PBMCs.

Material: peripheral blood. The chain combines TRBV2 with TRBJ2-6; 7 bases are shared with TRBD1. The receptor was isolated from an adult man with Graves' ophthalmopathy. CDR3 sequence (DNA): TGTGCCAGCAGTGACCGACAGGGAGCTAGTGGGGCCAACGTCCTGACTTTC. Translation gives CASSDRQGASGANVLTF.